This TCR beta chain is drawn from a study of human T cells and chemical hapten exposure. Study background: A mostly female patient group had alopecia areata, totalis or universalis.

Stated time point: patch test 2, 6 weeks after DPC sensitization. The sample's treatment: therapeutic diphenylcyclopropenone sensitization with weekly scalp DPC. Patients had alopecia, were aged 18 to 70, and were not pregnant. On this clonotype itself: Antigen specificity is unknown.

Unique molecular identifiers were attached to individual cDNA molecules during library preparation. TCRdb re-called the RACE reads with MiXCR, one entry per CDR3 protein. The table shows just over 350,000 distinct CDR3 sequences, with around 6% occurring only once. CDR1 is DFQATT, CDR2 SNEGSKA, per germline (reference sequence). The CDR3 totals 15 residues. Deletions cut 2 bases from V and 3 bases from J, with 16 bases between. Findings and caveats of the study: Those TCRs sitting above 1 in 1000 frequency stayed the same with DPC sensitization.

The receptor was derived from a woman under 30 with alopecia areata. Some clones in this sample may be carry-over from other donors' samples. Sample: whole blood, taken in connection with sensitization to the hapten diphenylcyclopropenone (DPC). The rearrangement uses TRBV20-1 and TRBJ1-1; D gene unclear. CDR3 in DNA: TGCAGTGCTAGAATGTTGACTTCATCGGACACTGAAGCTTTCTTT. It translates to CSARMLTSSDTEAFF.